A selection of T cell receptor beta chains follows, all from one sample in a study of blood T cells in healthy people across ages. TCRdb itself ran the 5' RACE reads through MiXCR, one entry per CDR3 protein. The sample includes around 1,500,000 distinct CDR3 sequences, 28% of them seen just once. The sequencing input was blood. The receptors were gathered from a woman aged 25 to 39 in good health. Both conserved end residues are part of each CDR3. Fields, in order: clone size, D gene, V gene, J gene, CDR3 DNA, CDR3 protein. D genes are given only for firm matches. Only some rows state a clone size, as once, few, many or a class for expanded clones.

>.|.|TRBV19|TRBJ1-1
TGTGCCAGTAGTTCGCGGGCCTCGGACACTGAAGCTTTCTTT
CASSSRASDTEAFF
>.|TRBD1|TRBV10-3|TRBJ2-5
TGTGCCATCAGTGATTTCGACAGGGGGCTGGAGGAGACCCAGTACTTC
CAISDFDRGLEETQYF
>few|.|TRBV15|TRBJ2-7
TGTGCCACCAGCCCAAGTAGGAATTTCGCCTACGAGCAGTACTTC
CATSPSRNFAYEQYF
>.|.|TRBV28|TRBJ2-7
TGTGCCAGCAGATCCCAGGGAAACTCCTACGAGCAGTACTTC
CASRSQGNSYEQYF
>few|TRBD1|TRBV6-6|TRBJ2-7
TGTGCCAGCAGCCCAGCGTTGCCGGGACAGGTATACTACGAGCAGTACTTC
CASSPALPGQVYYEQYF
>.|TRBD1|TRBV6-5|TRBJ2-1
TGTGCCAGCAGTGTGGACAGGCTAATCAATGAGCAGTTCTTC
CASSVDRLINEQFF
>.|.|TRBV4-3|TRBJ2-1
TGCGCCAGCAGCCAAGTTACGGGAGTAAATGAGCAGTTCTTC
CASSQVTGVNEQFF
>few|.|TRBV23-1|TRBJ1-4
TGCGCCAGCAGTCAATCGCGGATCCCTAATGAAAAACTGTTTTTT
CASSQSRIPNEKLFF
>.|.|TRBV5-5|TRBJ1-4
TGTGCCAGCACCCCCGGGCAGATCCTTAATGAAAAACTGTTTTTT
CASTPGQILNEKLFF
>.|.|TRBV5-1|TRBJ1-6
TGCGCCAGCAGCCCTGACAGAGCTTCACCCCTCCACTTT
CASSPDRASPLHF
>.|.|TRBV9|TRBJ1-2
TGTGCCAGCAGCTCCGTCGGGCCGGAAGGCTACACCTTC
CASSSVGPEGYTF
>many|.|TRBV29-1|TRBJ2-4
TGCAGCGTTGGGGGCGAACTAGCCAAAAACATTCAGTACTTC
CSVGGELAKNIQYF
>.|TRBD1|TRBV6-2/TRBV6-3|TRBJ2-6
TGTGCCAGCAGTTACTATCCGGGGACAGGGGCCCTCTGGGCCAGCGTCCTGACTTTC
CASSYYPGTGALWASVLTF
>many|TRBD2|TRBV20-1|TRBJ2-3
TGCAGTGCTAGCCGGGACTATTCTCAGACTAGCACAGATACGCAGTATTTT
CSASRDYSQTSTDTQYF
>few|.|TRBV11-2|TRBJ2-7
TGTGCCAGCAGCTTATCTGTGGCCGCGCCTAGCTCCTACGAGCAGTACTTC
CASSLSVAAPSSYEQYF
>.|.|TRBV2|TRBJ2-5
TGTGCCAGCAGTGACTTGATACTAGCCATAGAGACCCAGTACTTC
CASSDLILAIETQYF
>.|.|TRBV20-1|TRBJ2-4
TGCAGTGCGAACCCGGCGGCGGTAGCCAAAAACATTCAGTACTTC
CSANPAAVAKNIQYF
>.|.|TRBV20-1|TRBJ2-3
TGCAGTGCTAGACGGGACTTCAAAGATACGCAGTATTTT
CSARRDFKDTQYF
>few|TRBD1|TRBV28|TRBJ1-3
TGTGCCAGCAGTTCCCCGGGACAGGGGATAAAGGACACCATATATTTT
CASSSPGQGIKDTIYF
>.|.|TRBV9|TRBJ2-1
TGTGCCAGCAGTAAGAGACCAGCGGACAATGAGCAGTTCTTC
CASSKRPADNEQFF
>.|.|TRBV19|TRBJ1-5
TGTGCCACCGGGGCCCTCCCGGGTAGCAATCAGCCCCAGCATTTT
CATGALPGSNQPQHF
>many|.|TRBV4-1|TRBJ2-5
TGCGCCAGCAGCCAAGTTCGAAGAGGGGAGACCCAGTACTTC
CASSQVRRGETQYF
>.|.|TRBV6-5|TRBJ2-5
TGTGCCAGCAGCCCTCCGGCAGGGTCGAGAGAGACCCAGTACTTC
CASSPPAGSRETQYF
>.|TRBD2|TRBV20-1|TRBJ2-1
TGCAGTGCTAGAGGACTAGCGGGGAGATGGAGCTCCTACAATGAGCAGTTCTTC
CSARGLAGRWSSYNEQFF
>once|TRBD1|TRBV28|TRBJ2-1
TGTGCCAGCAGTTCAGACGATATTGGGACAGGGACCAATGAGCAGTTCTTC
CASSSDDIGTGTNEQFF
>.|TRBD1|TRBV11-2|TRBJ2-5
TGTGCCAGCAGCTTGTTCCCGAGGACAGGGGCGCGGGAGACCCAGTACTTC
CASSLFPRTGARETQYF
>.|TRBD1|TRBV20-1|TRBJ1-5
TGCAGTGCGGCCAAAGGGGGCGGTCAGCCCCAGCATTTT
CSAAKGGGQPQHF
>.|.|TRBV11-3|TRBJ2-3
TGTGCCAGCAGCCCGGGGGATGACACAGATACGCAGTATTTT
CASSPGDDTDTQYF
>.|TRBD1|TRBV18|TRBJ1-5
TGTGCCAGCTCACCTGGGACAGGGGGTTATCAGCCCCAGCATTTT
CASSPGTGGYQPQHF
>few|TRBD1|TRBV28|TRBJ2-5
TGTGCCAGCAGCCGCCGACGTAACAGGGGGGAGACCCAGTACTTC
CASSRRRNRGETQYF
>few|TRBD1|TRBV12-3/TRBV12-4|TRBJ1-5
TGTGCCAGCAGCAATGACAGGGCGAAGCCCCAGCATTTT
CASSNDRAKPQHF
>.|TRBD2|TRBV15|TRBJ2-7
TGTGCCACCAGCGAACCGGGACTAGAAGTCTACGAGCAGTACTTC
CATSEPGLEVYEQYF
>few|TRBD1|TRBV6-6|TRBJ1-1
TGTGCCAGCAGTCGAGGGACAGGCGCGGACACTGAAGCTTTCTTT
CASSRGTGADTEAFF
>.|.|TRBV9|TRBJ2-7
TGTGCCAGCAGCGTAGGTCGGGCAGCGGAAGTCTACGAGCAGTACTTC
CASSVGRAAEVYEQYF
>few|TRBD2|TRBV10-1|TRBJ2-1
TGCGCCAGCAGTGATGCGTTTCTAGCGGGATTTGGTGAGCAGTTCTTC
CASSDAFLAGFGEQFF
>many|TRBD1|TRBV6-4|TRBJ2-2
TGTGCCAGCAGTGAACATGGACAGGGGGAAGGCGGGGAGCTGTTTTTT
CASSEHGQGEGGELFF
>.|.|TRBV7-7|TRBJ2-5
TGTGCCAGCAGCCCACCCAATCAAGAGGAGCAGTACTTC
CASSPPNQEEQYF
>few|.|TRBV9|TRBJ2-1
TGTGCCAGCAGCGTAAAGTCGGACAATGAGCAGTTCTTC
CASSVKSDNEQFF
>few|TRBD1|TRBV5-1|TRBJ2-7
TGCGCCAGCAGCTCTGTTTACAGGGGAAATTACGAGCAGTACTTC
CASSSVYRGNYEQYF
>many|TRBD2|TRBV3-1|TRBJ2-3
TGTGCCAGCAGCCGAGCGGGACTAGCGGGAGAGACGCAGTATTTT
CASSRAGLAGETQYF
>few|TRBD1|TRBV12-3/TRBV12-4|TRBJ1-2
TGTGCCAGCAGTTCGACACAGGGGAGGGGCTACACCTTC
CASSSTQGRGYTF
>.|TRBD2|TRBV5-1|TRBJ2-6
TGCGCCAGCAGCCCGGGACTAGCGGGAGCTGGGGCCAACGTCCTGACTTTC
CASSPGLAGAGANVLTF
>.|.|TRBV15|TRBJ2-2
TGTGCCACCAGCAGGGCCGCGGGGAGCGGGGAGCTGTTTTTT
CATSRAAGSGELFF
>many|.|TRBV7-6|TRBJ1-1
TGTGCCAGCAGCCCTGGACAAGTCACTGAAGCTTTCTTT
CASSPGQVTEAFF
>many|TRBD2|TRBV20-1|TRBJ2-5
TGCAGTGCTAGAGTAAGCGGGGGCAGAGAGACCCAGTACTTC
CSARVSGGRETQYF